These 24 T cell receptor beta chains came from one sample sequenced in a study of T cell repertoires in cytomegalovirus infection. These TCRs are of unknown antigen specificity. One entry per CDR3 protein, called by TCRdb with MiXCR from the reads. Of over 100,000 distinct CDR3 sequences listed, around 28% were seen once; the top ten hold roughly 81%. This material consisted of CD8+ T cells from cultured PBMCs, taken from culture after CMV antigen stimulation. The receptors derive from a human donor in good health (CMV status not recorded). Some clones in this sample may be carry-over from other donors' samples.

This clonotype was counted a few times. The chain has TRBV12-3 or TRBV12-4 and TRBJ2-1, with 8 nucleotides matching TRBD2. This CDR3 is built from 14 residues. Trimming removed 6 bases from V and 4 bases from J; junction bases left unmatched: 5. CDR3 in amino acids: CASRRGGFYNEQFF. The CDR3 DNA reads TGTGCCAGCAGACGGGGGGGCTTTTACAATGAGCAGTTCTTC.

This clonotype was counted many times. V usage is TRBV7-6 and J usage is TRBJ1-3; 7 bases are shared with TRBD1. Germline V gene lookup returns CDR1 SGHVS and CDR2 FNYEAQ. The CDR3 runs 17 residues. V was clipped by 4 bases and J by 0 bases; unmatched bases: 9. This chain's CDR3 is CASSSTGTVTSGNTIYF. For the CDR3, the DNA is TGTGCCAGCAGCTCAACCGGGACAGTTACCTCTGGAAACACCATATATTTT.

V is TRBV27 and J is TRBJ1-6; 9 nucleotides line up with TRBD1. V dropped 3 bases and J dropped 8; count of bases not matched to a gene: 5. The CDR3 spans 15 residues. Germline CDR1 and CDR2: MNHEY and SMNVEV (reference sequence). The CDR3 bases are TGTGCCAGCAGTTTGGGACAGGGTCTGGATTCACCCCTCCACTTT. Its protein is CASSLGQGLDSPLHF.

The rearrangement joins TRBV12-3 or TRBV12-4 to TRBJ1-1; D gene uncertain. V gave up 1 base and J gave up 0 bases, with 6 bases separating them. The CDR3 length is 14 residues. The CDR3: CASSLGRVNTEAFF. CDR3 nucleotides: TGTGCCAGCAGTTTAGGCCGGGTGAACACTGAAGCTTTCTTT.

V is TRBV27 and J is TRBJ1-2; the match to TRBD1 covers 10 bases. The CDR3 is 14 residues long. CDR1 and CDR2 from the germline V gene are MNHEY and SMNVEV (reference sequence). V was pared by 6 bases and J by 3 bases, with 4 bases of the junction left unmatched. This chain's CDR3 is CASRSGQGYYGYTF. For the CDR3, the DNA is TGTGCCAGCAGGTCGGGACAGGGGTACTATGGCTACACCTTC.

This clonotype was observed a few times. V usage is TRBV7-8 and J usage is TRBJ2-5, with D perhaps TRBD1 (5 bases). The germline CDR1 and CDR2 sequences are SGHVS and FQNEAQ. V lost 1 base and J lost 1, with 10 bases in between. The CDR3 runs to 15 residues. CDR3 in DNA: TGTGCCAGCAGCTTAGACCCGACAGCCCAAGAGACCCAGTACTTC. Protein: CASSLDPTAQETQYF.

The chain joins TRBV4-1 to TRBJ1-1; D possibly corresponds to TRBD1 (6 bases). This CDR3 has 16 residues. Germline assignment: CDR1 MGHRA and CDR2 YSYEKL. Trimming left V 4 bases short and J 2 bases short, with 17 bases between. CDR3 region: CASSLSITGLNTEAFF. The CDR3 DNA is TGCGCCAGCAGCCTTTCAATTACAGGGCTCAACACTGAAGCTTTCTTT.

This clonotype was found many times. The CDR3 region has the DNA TGTGCCAGCAAGATGGGGCAGTCCTACGAGCAGTACTTC. Residues: CASKMGQSYEQYF. The chain is built from TRBV25-1 and TRBJ2-7, with D possibly being TRBD1 (5 bases). The CDR3 consists of 13 residues. The germline V and J ends were trimmed by 7 bases and 1 base, with 11 bases remaining between them. Germline-derived CDR1 and CDR2 are MGHDK and SYGVNS.

The gene calls are TRBV5-1 and TRBJ2-3, with D unresolved. This CDR3 is built from 13 residues. Germline V lookup: CDR1 SGHRS, CDR2 YFSETQ. V lost 2 bases, J lost 6 bases, and 10 bases lay in between. This chain's CDR3 is CASSFERPDTQYF. CDR3 in DNA: TGCGCCAGCAGCTTTGAAAGGCCGGATACGCAGTATTTT.

This clonotype has only a few counts. The genes are TRBV19 and TRBJ2-2; the match to TRBD1 covers 8 bases. The CDR3 length is 16 residues. CDR1 LNHDA and CDR2 SQIVND come from the germline V gene (reference sequence). J was trimmed by 5 bases and V by 2 bases; bases with no gene match: 7. CDR3 in amino acids: CASSIMSGGLTGELFF. The CDR3 DNA reads TGTGCCAGTAGTATAATGTCAGGGGGCTTAACCGGGGAGCTGTTTTTT.

This clonotype has at least ten counts. The rearrangement joins TRBV7-2 to TRBJ2-1, with D tentatively TRBD2 (6 bases). In germline, CDR1 is SGHTA, CDR2 FQGNSA. This CDR3 contains 13 residues. Trimming shortened V by 11 bases and J by 9 bases, and 20 bases separated the two germline ends. Here the CDR3 reads CAEGSPWGVEQFF. For the CDR3, the DNA is TGTGCCGAGGGTAGCCCTTGGGGGGTTGAGCAGTTCTTC.

Many counts were recorded for this clonotype. The V gene is TRBV7-2, the J gene TRBJ2-1, with 11 bases fitting TRBD2. Per germline, CDR1 SGHTA and CDR2 FQGNSA. CDR3 length equals 15 residues. The trim removed 2 bases at V and 10 bases at J, leaving 7 bases unmatched. CDR3 DNA: TGTGCCAGCAGCTTATTACCTAGCGGGGGGATAGAGCAGTTCTTC. Its protein product is CASSLLPSGGIEQFF.

This chain connects TRBV2 to TRBJ2-7, with 8 bases aligning to TRBD2. Germline trimming cut 0 bases from V and 5 bases from J; bases unmatched to any gene: 3. Germline V gene sequence: CDR1 SNHLY, CDR2 FYNNEI. The CDR3 runs 14 residues. CDR3 loop: CASSEALLADEQYF. The CDR3, as DNA: TGTGCCAGCAGTGAAGCGTTACTAGCGGACGAGCAGTACTTC.

This clonotype came up many times. The V gene is TRBV12-3 or TRBV12-4, the J gene TRBJ1-1; TRBD1 might be the D (5 bases). This CDR3 region has 14 residues. V dropped 3 bases and J dropped 0 bases, with 8 bases sitting between them. Here the CDR3 DNA reads TGTGCCAGCAGTTTTGGACACCTGAACACTGAAGCTTTCTTT. Its translation: CASSFGHLNTEAFF.

Only a few counts were recorded for this clonotype. The chain is built from TRBV12-3 or TRBV12-4 and TRBJ1-5, with D unresolved. V gave up 3 bases and J gave up 1 base, with 7 bases separating them. The CDR3 loop spans 14 amino acids. CDR3 DNA sequence: TGTGCCAGCAGTTTTTCTAACAGCAATCAGCCCCAGCATTTT. This encodes CASSFSNSNQPQHF.

This clonotype has more than one count but fewer than ten. The chain couples TRBV14 to TRBJ1-5, with D hard to call. The CDR3 consists of 15 residues. The germline V and J ends were trimmed by 5 bases and 3 bases, with 14 bases remaining between them. CDR1 is SGHDN and CDR2 is FVKESK in the germline V gene. The CDR3 DNA reads as TGTGCCAGCAGCGAACGACATGGGGACAATCAGCCCCAGCATTTT. It specifies CASSERHGDNQPQHF.

V gene TRBV6-6 combines with J gene TRBJ1-4; possibly TRBD1 for D (5 bases). The germline V and J ends were trimmed by 7 bases and 8 bases, with 20 bases remaining between them. CDR1 and CDR2 (germline): MNHNY, SVGAGI (reference sequence). CDR3 length: 15 residues. The CDR3 protein is CASNSDSTIWEKLFF. The DNA of the CDR3 is TGTGCCAGCAATTCAGACAGTACAATTTGGGAAAAACTGTTTTTT.

The V gene is TRBV7-6, the J gene TRBJ2-2; 11 positions agree with TRBD1. This CDR3 is built from 15 residues. Germline CDR1 is SGHVS and CDR2 is FNYEAQ. With 5 bases clipped from V and 4 bases from J, the junction kept 3 bases outside the gene matches. CDR3 nucleotides: TGTGCCAGCAGCGCGGGGACAGGGGGCACCGGGGAGCTGTTTTTT. Amino acid sequence: CASSAGTGGTGELFF.

This clonotype appeared many times. The genes are TRBV7-9 and TRBJ2-1; a weak D match, TRBD1 (6 bases). The CDR3 runs 16 residues. The V and J ends lost 5 bases and 8 bases respectively, with 22 bases between them. The germline gives CDR1 SEHNR, CDR2 FQNEAQ (reference sequence). The CDR3 nucleotides read TGTGCCAGCAGCACGAACCGGGACATCCTACGGGATGAGCAGTTCTTC. Protein: CASSTNRDILRDEQFF.

This chain links TRBV7-9 with TRBJ1-2; D unresolved. The germline V and J ends were trimmed by 11 bases and 1 base, with 14 bases remaining between them. The CDR3 runs 13 residues. CDR1 and CDR2 from the germline V gene are SEHNR and FQNEAQ (reference sequence). CDR3 DNA sequence: TGTGCCGCCGTCGAGGCGGGTAACTATGGCTACACCTTC. Its translation: CAAVEAGNYGYTF. The full variable domain, rest sourced from reference TRBV7-9 and TRBJ1-2, is DTGVSQNPRHKITKRGQNVTFRCDPISEHNRLYWYRQTLGQGPEFLTYFQNEAQLEKSRLLSDRFSAERPKGSFSTLEIQRTEQGDSAMYLCAAVEAGNYGYTFGSGTRLTVV.

The V call is TRBV7-2, the J call TRBJ2-5; TRBD2 might be the D (5 bases). Germline V gene sequence: CDR1 SGHTA, CDR2 FQGNSA. The CDR3 sequence is 14 residues long. Trimming shortened V by 5 bases and J by 2 bases, and 12 bases separated the two germline ends. DNA of the CDR3: TGTGCCAGCAGCACCCCGGGATTGCAAGAGACCCAGTACTTC. Encoded protein: CASSTPGLQETQYF. The full variable domain, rest sourced from reference TRBV7-2 and TRBJ2-5, is GAGVSQSPSNKVTEKGKDVELRCDPISGHTALYWYRQSLGQGLEFLIYFQGNSAPDKSGLPSDRFSAERTGGSVSTLTIQRTQQEDSAVYLCASSTPGLQETQYFGPGTRLLVL.

The rearrangement joins TRBV15 to TRBJ1-1, with D tentatively TRBD1 (5 bases). From germline, CDR1 is LNHNV and CDR2 YYDKDF (reference sequence). V was shortened by 2 bases and J by 6 bases, with 13 bases between the two germline ends. This CDR3 is built from 14 residues. The CDR3 DNA reads as TGTGCCACCAGCAGAACGGCAGGGAATCCTGAAGCTTTCTTT. Translation gives CATSRTAGNPEAFF.

This clonotype occurred a few times. V usage is TRBV9 and J usage is TRBJ1-1, with D perhaps matching TRBD1 (5 bases). V lost 0 bases and J lost 1, with 10 bases in between. CDR3 size: 15 residues. In germline, CDR1 is SGDLS, CDR2 YYNGEE. In nucleotides, the CDR3 is TGTGCCAGCAGCGTAGGGGGTACAGGGAACACTGAAGCTTTCTTT. This translates into CASSVGGTGNTEAFF.

V and J are TRBV4-1 and TRBJ2-7, with a weak D call TRBD2 (5 bases). CDR3 length: 14 residues. Germline V gene data show CDR1 as MGHRA and CDR2 as YSYEKL. V shed 4 bases and J shed 6 bases, with 16 bases lying between them. CDR3 sequence (DNA): TGCGCCAGCAGCCGCGACCTCCGCGGACTCGAGCAGTACTTC. Its protein product is CASSRDLRGLEQYF.